The 8 T cell receptor beta chains given below trace back to one sample, sequenced in a study of post-analysis software for immune sequencing data. Points from the study as a whole: Roughly 5 TRBV segments were significantly more frequent in patients than in controls. TRBV5-6, TRBV5-1 and TRBV20-1 were among these segments.

These receptors have no known antigen. Unique-molecular-identifier-tagged TCR beta cDNA libraries were used. TCRdb re-called the PCR reads through MiXCR, storing one row per CDR3 protein. Found here are approximately 690,000 distinct CDR3 sequences, roughly three fifths of them singletons; the top ten hold roughly 12%. The sample comprised blood. Receptor source: a girl aged 2-10 years with multiple sclerosis.

This clonotype has only a few counts. The chain carries TRBV5-1 and TRBJ2-1; D unresolved. The CDR3 has 14 amino acids. The germline CDR1 and CDR2 sequences are SGHRS and YFSETQ. Between the trimmed V and J ends, which lost 3 bases and 6 bases, there was a span of 13 bases. The CDR3 nucleotides are TGCGCCAGCAGCTCCCTTGCTCTCGGCAATGAGCAGTTCTTC. This translates into CASSSLALGNEQFF. Full variable domain (missing parts from reference TRBV5-1 and TRBJ2-1): KAGVTQTPRYLIKTRGQQVTLSCSPISGHRSVSWYQQTPGQGLQFLFEYFSETQRNKGNFPGRFSGRQFSNSRSEMNVSTLELGDSALYLCASSSLALGNEQFFGPGTRLTVL.

This rearrangement joins TRBV7-6 to TRBJ2-7; unclear D gene. V lost 5 bases to trimming and J lost 3 bases, with 11 bases between them. The germline gives CDR1 SGHVS, CDR2 FNYEAQ. This CDR3 spans 13 amino acids. Here the CDR3 DNA reads TGTGCCAGCAGCCAGCCTCCCTACTACGAGCAGTACTTC. This encodes CASSQPPYYEQYF.

CDR3 nucleotides: TGTGCCAGCAGTTTTTCCCCGACTCGGGTGTCCTACGAGCAGTACTTC. This sequence encodes CASSFSPTRVSYEQYF. This rearrangement joins TRBV12-3 or TRBV12-4 to TRBJ2-5; D not certain. The DNA matches TRBJ2-7 better at its end, which makes the J call doubtful. The CDR3 spans 16 residues.

The chain couples TRBV10-3 to TRBJ2-7; 10 bases match TRBD2. V trimming: 10 bases; J trimming: 0 bases; junction bases outside the gene matches: 3. Germline V lookup: CDR1 ENHRY, CDR2 SYGVKD. This CDR3 is built from 13 residues. CDR3 protein: CATLAGDSYEQYF. CDR3 sequence (DNA): TGTGCCACCCTAGCGGGAGACTCCTACGAGCAGTACTTC.

This chain connects TRBV20-1 to TRBJ2-5; TRBD2 matches 8 bases. The J call is in doubt because the DNA end fits TRBJ2-7 better. The germline V gene has CDR1 DFQATT and CDR2 SNEGSKA (reference sequence). This CDR3 is 15 amino acids long. CDR3 nucleotides: TGCAGTGCTAGAGATTCACTAGCGGAACCCTACGAGCAGTACTTC. Encoded protein: CSARDSLAEPYEQYF.

The genes are TRBV11-2 and TRBJ2-5; 7 nucleotides align to TRBD2. Per the germline V gene, CDR1 is SGHAT and CDR2 is FQNNGV. J was trimmed by 2 bases and V by 5 bases; bases with no gene match: 5. The CDR3 totals 14 residues. DNA for the CDR3: TGTGCCAGCAGCCCCCTGCGGGGGCAAGAGACCCAGTACTTC. It codes for CASSPLRGQETQYF.

The CDR3 here is CASSGGGVANTEAFF. CDR3 sequence (DNA): TGTGCCAGCAGCGGAGGGGGGGTCGCGAACACTGAAGCTTTCTTT. This sequence joins TRBV9 and TRBJ1-1, with D perhaps TRBD1 (6 bases). The CDR3 sequence is 15 residues long. In germline, CDR1 is SGDLS, CDR2 YYNGEE. The germline V and J ends were trimmed by 3 bases and 1 base, with 13 bases remaining between them.

The chain has TRBV20-1 and TRBJ2-5; no definite D call. Germline V gene lookup returns CDR1 DFQATT and CDR2 SNEGSKA (reference sequence). Trimming left V 7 bases short and J 5 bases short, with 17 bases between. The CDR3 loop spans 13 amino acids. The CDR3 region is CSVYGVPLETQYF. CDR3 coding DNA: TGCAGTGTGTACGGCGTCCCGCTGGAGACCCAGTACTTC.